This TCR beta chain comes out of a study of early T cells in non-severe SARS-CoV-2 infection. TCRdb ran MiXCR on the 5' RACE reads and lists one entry per CDR3 protein. This table holds about 48,000 distinct CDR3 sequences, less than 15% found once. The V segment lost 5 bases and the J segment 5 bases; nucleotides outside the gene matches: 9. This CDR3 spans 15 amino acids. The V gene's germline CDR1 is MNHEY and CDR2 SVGEGT. The sample was whole blood. The J gene is TRBJ2-3, the V gene TRBV6-2 or TRBV6-3; 8 nucleotides agree with TRBD1. The receptor's source is an adult who was a healthcare worker with PCR-confirmed SARS-CoV-2 infection or an uninfected control (not recorded which). As DNA, the CDR3 is TGTGCCAGCAGTGCACCCAGGGGGCAAGGAGATACGCAGTATTTT. As protein: CASSAPRGQGDTQYF.